This T cell receptor beta chain was found in a study of cytomegalovirus exposure and HLA in healthy donors. Findings and limits, study-wide: Later analysis indicated greater clonal expansion among HLA-associated TCR beta chains than among equally common other chains. Rarity held for most TCR sequences, but there were some public TCRs that occurred in many donors.

Comments on this clone: Its antigen is unidentified.

Sampled while nominally healthy, donors likely had unrecorded immune exposures. Primers for the PCR totalled 60 Vbeta and 13 Jbeta. The data were produced by immunoSEQ multiplex PCR, yet TCRdb's version contains in-frame clones alone and is incomplete. This sample carries some 150,000 clones, roughly 89% of them seen once, and the ten largest clones take 0.85% to 1%. Input material: PBMCs. This receptor was identified in a woman under 40 in good health and CMV-seronegative.

CDR3 sequence (DNA): TGTGCCAGCTCACCACCAAGTGGCCCCCACACCGGGGAGCTGTTTTTT. It encodes CASSPPSGPHTGELFF. The chain links TRBV18 to TRBJ2-2, with unresolved D. CDR1 is KGHSH and CDR2 is LQKENI in the germline V gene. This CDR3 comprises 16 residues. Trimming left V 0 bases short and J 3 bases short, with 11 bases between.